Each of the 10 T cell receptor beta chains below was sequenced from the same sample in a study of cytomegalovirus exposure and HLA in healthy donors (dated by TCRdb to 2015 to 2018). Receptors were amplified or captured by the immunoSEQ multiplex PCR assay. For the multiplex PCR, a mixture combining 60 forward primers for TCR Vbeta segments and 13 reverse primers for TCR Jbeta segments was used. The immuneACCESS repertoire file appears here via TCRdb, limited to in-frame rearrangements. These files lack a portion of the clones; in checked studies, under half of the deficit traces to unresolved V genes, and the cause of the others is not known. The sample records around 150,000 clones, roughly 75% of which are singletons. Over 9% of the sample is in the top ten clones. Sequenced: PBMCs. Source of these receptors: a man between 18 and 29 years old in good health and CMV-seropositive.

The chain recombines TRBV7-2 with TRBJ2-3; possibly TRBD2 for D (6 bases). The CDR3 has 16 amino acids. Germline values: CDR1 SGHTA, CDR2 FQGNSA. Trimming cost V 5 bases and J 1 base, with 16 bases left between them. The CDR3, as DNA: TGTGCCAGCAGCAAGACTAGGGTCCATGGCACAGATACGCAGTATTTT. It codes for CASSKTRVHGTDTQYF.

The chain joins TRBV11-2 to TRBJ2-1; TRBD2 matches 9 bases. The length of the CDR3 is 14 residues. The germline gives CDR1 SGHAT, CDR2 FQNNGV. Unmatched junction bases numbered 5, after V lost 5 bases and J lost 6 bases. In nucleotides, the CDR3 is TGTGCCAGCAGCGTGGGGACTAGCAGCAATGAGCAGTTCTTC. It specifies CASSVGTSSNEQFF.

The chain couples TRBV5-1 to TRBJ2-7, with TRBD2 matching over 8 bases. Germline V CDR1 and CDR2: SGHRS, YFSETQ. V shed 6 bases and J 7 bases; nucleotides not matched to a gene: 12. This CDR3 is 14 amino acids long. The CDR3 here is CASNSAGGTWEQYF. The CDR3, as DNA: TGCGCCAGCAATAGTGCGGGGGGCACCTGGGAGCAGTACTTC.

The V call is TRBV7-9, the J call TRBJ1-1; 9 nucleotides align to TRBD1. The CDR3 covers 14 residues. The germline CDR1 and CDR2 sequences are SEHNR and FQNEAQ (reference sequence). V lost 5 bases and J lost 8; bases outside the gene matches: 9. Here the CDR3 reads CASSAITGTGEAFF. The CDR3 DNA follows: TGTGCCAGCAGCGCAATTACCGGGACAGGGGAAGCTTTCTTT.

This clone was seen just once. This sequence joins TRBV7-8 and TRBJ2-1; perhaps TRBD1 as D (6 bases). The CDR3 has 12 residues. V was trimmed by 5 bases and J by 8 bases, leaving 10 bases between them. CDR1 and CDR2 (germline): SGHVS, FQNEAQ. CDR3 amino acids: CASSIRGDEQFF. The CDR3, as DNA: TGTGCCAGCAGCATCAGGGGAGATGAGCAGTTCTTC.

J is TRBJ2-2 and V is TRBV19; 7 positions match TRBD2. Germline V CDR1 and CDR2: LNHDA, SQIVND (reference sequence). The trim removed 8 bases at V and 4 bases at J, leaving 4 bases unmatched. The CDR3 spans 13 residues. The CDR3 coding sequence is TGTGCCAGTTTACGCGGGGGCACCGGGGAGCTGTTTTTT. This translates into CASLRGGTGELFF.

This sequence joins TRBV28 and TRBJ1-4, with 7 bases that match TRBD1. The germline V gene encodes CDR1 MDHEN and CDR2 SYDVKM. The CDR3 sequence is 15 residues long. The junction had 14 bases not matched to a gene; V was cut back by 7 bases and J by 9 bases. The CDR3 region has the DNA TGTGCCAGCAACGACCTGGGGGCAGGGGGACAAAAACTGTTTTTT. This codes for CASNDLGAGGQKLFF.

The V and J genes are TRBV10-3 and TRBJ1-1, with 8 positions matching TRBD1. The CDR3 is made up of 14 amino acids. V shed 2 bases, J shed 1 base, and the junction held 0 bases outside the gene matches. Germline values: CDR1 ENHRY, CDR2 SYGVKD. The CDR3 DNA is TGTGCCATCAGTGAGACAGGGGGGAACACTGAAGCTTTCTTT. As protein: CAISETGGNTEAFF.

The chain combines TRBV27 with TRBJ2-7, with 8 bases lining up with TRBD1. Trimming cost V 5 bases and J 7 bases; bases outside gene matches: 4. The CDR3 loop spans 12 amino acids. The germline CDR1 and CDR2 sequences are MNHEY and SMNVEV (reference sequence). CDR3 DNA: TGTGCCAGCAGTCCACAGGGGGGAGAGCAGTACTTC. Its protein is CASSPQGGEQYF.

This chain connects TRBV2 to TRBJ2-3; 9 nucleotides align to TRBD2. CDR3 size: 13 residues. V lost 8 bases to trimming and J lost 5 bases; unmatched junction nucleotides: 5. CDR1 is SNHLY and CDR2 is FYNNEI in the germline V gene. For the CDR3, the DNA is TGTGCCAGCGTGCTAGCGGGACGAGATACGCAGTATTTT. Its translation is CASVLAGRDTQYF.